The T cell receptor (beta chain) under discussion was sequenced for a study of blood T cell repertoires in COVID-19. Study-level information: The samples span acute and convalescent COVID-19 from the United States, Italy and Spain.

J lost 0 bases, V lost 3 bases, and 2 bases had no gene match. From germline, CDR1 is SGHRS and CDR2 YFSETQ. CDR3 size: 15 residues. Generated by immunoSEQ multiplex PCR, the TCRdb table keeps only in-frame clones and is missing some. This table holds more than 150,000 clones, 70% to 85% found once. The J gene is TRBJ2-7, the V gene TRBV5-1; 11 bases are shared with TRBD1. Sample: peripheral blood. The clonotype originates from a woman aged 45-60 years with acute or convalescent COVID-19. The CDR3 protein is CASSSGQGASYEQYF. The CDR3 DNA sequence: TGCGCCAGCAGCTCCGGACAGGGGGCCTCCTACGAGCAGTACTTC. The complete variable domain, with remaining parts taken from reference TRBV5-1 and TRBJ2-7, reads KAGVTQTPRYLIKTRGQQVTLSCSPISGHRSVSWYQQTPGQGLQFLFEYFSETQRNKGNFPGRFSGRQFSNSRSEMNVSTLELGDSALYLCASSSGQGASYEQYFGPGTRLTVT.